Following are 24 T cell receptor beta chains from one sample sequenced in a study of blood T cells in healthy people across ages. A second about 7 to 11 cycle PCR used barcoded and J-beta primers. TCRdb recomputed calls from the 5' RACE reads with MiXCR, one row per CDR3 protein. The repertoire holds fewer than 1,200,000 distinct CDR3 sequences, under 30% seen once, with about 0.69% in the top ten. These data are also associated with another study on T cells of mothers and their children.

Sequencing was done on a sample of blood. Source of these receptors: a girl aged 2 to 10 in good health.

This clonotype was seen a few times. The chain joins TRBV7-9 to TRBJ1-4; D may be TRBD1 (5 bases). This CDR3 contains 15 residues. Germline CDR1 is SEHNR and CDR2 is FQNEAQ (reference sequence). V was trimmed by 6 bases and J by 8 bases, leaving 19 bases between them. CDR3 DNA: TGTGCCAGCAGTTCCCCCAGGGACCTAGGGGAAAAACTGTTTTTT. This sequence encodes CASSSPRDLGEKLFF.

The chain carries TRBV11-1 and TRBJ2-1, with TRBD1 matching over 10 bases. The end of the DNA fits TRBJ2-7 better, so the J call may be wrong. This CDR3 comprises 15 residues. Per the germline V gene, CDR1 is SGHAT and CDR2 is FQDESV (reference sequence). The CDR3 reads CASSFAGTGADEQYF. The CDR3 nucleotides read TGTGCCAGCAGCTTCGCCGGGACAGGGGCGGACGAGCAGTACTTC.

The chain uses TRBV5-1 and TRBJ2-1; weak D call: TRBD1 (6 bases). The CDR3 is 15 residues long. Trimming cost V 6 bases and J 5 bases, with 18 bases left between them. Looked up from germline, CDR1 is SGHRS and CDR2 is YFSETQ. Here the CDR3 reads CASNGGQGSHNEQFF. In nucleotides, the CDR3 is TGCGCCAGCAATGGGGGCCAGGGTTCCCACAATGAGCAGTTCTTC.

The J gene is TRBJ2-5, the V gene TRBV19; D ambiguous. V lost 5 bases to trimming and J lost 3 bases, with 7 bases between them. The CDR3 is 12 amino acids. The germline V gene has CDR1 LNHDA and CDR2 SQIVND (reference sequence). CDR3 in amino acids: CASSRGKETQYF. The DNA for the CDR3 is TGTGCCAGTAGTCGAGGAAAAGAGACCCAGTACTTC.

The rearrangement links TRBV3-1 to TRBJ1-3, with 8 bases aligning to TRBD1. The CDR3 sequence is 17 residues long. In germline, CDR1 is LGHDT, CDR2 YNNKEL (reference sequence). V gave up 2 bases and J gave up 3 bases; unmatched junction bases: 9. This CDR3 is CASSQSVLTGDGNTIYF. The CDR3 coding sequence is TGTGCCAGCAGCCAATCGGTCTTGACAGGGGATGGAAACACCATATATTTT.

This clonotype was detected only a few times. The DNA of the CDR3 is TGTGCCAGCAGTTTATCCCGGCCCCACAATGAGCAGTTCTTC. Its translation is CASSLSRPHNEQFF. The genes are TRBV28 and TRBJ2-1; D uncertain. The CDR3 is made up of 14 amino acids. Trimming pared 1 base from V and 5 bases from J, leaving 9 bases between. CDR1 and CDR2 from the germline V gene are MDHEN and SYDVKM.

This clonotype was found once. The chain couples TRBV20-1 to TRBJ2-5; 8 nucleotides match TRBD1. Germline V gene sequence: CDR1 DFQATT, CDR2 SNEGSKA (reference sequence). V shed 2 bases, J shed 5 bases, and the junction held 7 bases outside the gene matches. The CDR3 consists of 14 residues. The CDR3 sequence: CSARLARGQETQYF. As DNA, the CDR3 is TGCAGTGCTAGACTGGCCAGGGGGCAGGAGACCCAGTACTTC.

V usage is TRBV20-1 and J usage is TRBJ2-1, with D possibly matching TRBD2 (6 bases). Gene TRBJ2-7 matches the end of the DNA better, so the J call may be wrong. The CDR3 extends over 16 amino acids. CDR1 and CDR2 (germline): DFQATT, SNEGSKA (reference sequence). CDR3: CSAEVTRGYLENEQYF. CDR3 sequence (DNA): TGCAGTGCCGAGGTAACCCGGGGGTACTTGGAGAACGAGCAGTACTTC.

The rearrangement joins TRBV9 to TRBJ1-1; possible D gene TRBD1, 5 bases. Germline V gives CDR1 SGDLS, CDR2 YYNGEE. The CDR3 length is 15 residues. Trimming shortened V by 2 bases and J by 4 bases, and 15 bases separated the two germline ends. CDR3 bases: TGTGCCAGCAGCGTTTCGCTATCTGGGGGCACTGAAGCTTTCTTT. Translated, it gives CASSVSLSGGTEAFF. Supplemented by reference TRBV9 and TRBJ1-1, the full variable domain reads DSGVTQTPKHLITATGQRVTLRCSPRSGDLSVYWYQQSLDQGLQFLIQYYNGEERAKGNILERFSAQQFPDLHSELNLSSLELGDSALYFCASSVSLSGGTEAFFGQGTRLTVV.

This clonotype was observed a few times. This chain joins TRBV5-6 and TRBJ2-7, with 8 bases lining up with TRBD2. From germline, CDR1 is SGHDT and CDR2 YYEEEE. The CDR3 is 14 amino acids. J gave up 5 bases and V 4 bases, and 8 bases lay outside the gene matches. CDR3 in amino acids: CASSVSGASDEQYF. CDR3 in DNA: TGTGCCAGCAGCGTTAGCGGGGCGTCCGACGAGCAGTACTTC.

The chain carries TRBV20-1 and TRBJ2-7; D remains unclear. This CDR3 spans 15 amino acids. Germline values: CDR1 DFQATT, CDR2 SNEGSKA (reference sequence). The ends were cut back, 0 bases at V and 0 bases at J, with 12 bases in the middle. In DNA, the CDR3 is TGCAGTGCTAGAGATCGAATACAGAGCTCCTACGAGCAGTACTTC. Translated, it gives CSARDRIQSSYEQYF.

The genes are TRBV20-1 and TRBJ2-1; TRBD2 aligns across 13 bases. The J segment lost 6 bases and the V segment lost 1 base, leaving 6 bases of the junction unmatched. CDR3 size: 16 residues. CDR1 and CDR2 (germline): DFQATT, SNEGSKA (reference sequence). The CDR3 sequence is CSARGTSGSLLNEQFF. DNA for the CDR3: TGCAGTGCTAGAGGGACTAGCGGGAGTCTTCTCAATGAGCAGTTCTTC.

The chain uses TRBV24-1 and TRBJ2-3; D might be TRBD1 or TRBD2, each matching 5 bases. Germline V gives CDR1 KGHDR, CDR2 SFDVKD. This CDR3 region has 17 residues. V shed 4 bases and J shed 5 bases, with 21 bases lying between them. The DNA of the CDR3 is TGTGCCACCAGTGACCCGTTTGGGGACCTTTTAGGAGATACGCAGTATTTT. This translates into CATSDPFGDLLGDTQYF.

This sequence joins TRBV14 and TRBJ1-3, with D possibly matching TRBD1 (5 bases). The CDR3 contains 17 residues. Trimming removed 1 base at V and 0 bases at J, with 13 bases between. Germline CDR1 reads SGHDN; CDR2 reads FVKESK. CDR3 DNA: TGTGCCAGCAGCCAAGTCGCAGGGAGGAACTCTGGAAACACCATATATTTT. It codes for CASSQVAGRNSGNTIYF.

This clonotype was picked up a small number of times. The J gene is TRBJ2-3, the V gene TRBV7-3; unclear D gene. Trimming took off 1 base at V and 7 bases at J, with 12 bases between the two ends. Germline CDR1 SGHTA, CDR2 FQGTGA. The CDR3 spans 14 residues. The CDR3, as DNA: TGTGCCAGCAGCTTAAGTGCTGGTCCTAATACGCAGTATTTT. This codes for CASSLSAGPNTQYF.

This rearrangement joins TRBV12-3 or TRBV12-4 to TRBJ1-4, with 7 bases identical to TRBD1. The CDR3 is made up of 13 amino acids. The V and J ends lost 9 bases and 8 bases, in that order; junction bases with no gene match: 9. CDR3 nucleotides: TGTGCCAGTTCGGAGGGGGCTGGAGAAAAACTGTTTTTT. Its translation is CASSEGAGEKLFF.

This chain joins TRBV24-1 and TRBJ2-1; D remains ambiguous. The CDR3 spans 13 residues. In germline, CDR1 is KGHDR, CDR2 SFDVKD. V shed 3 bases and J shed 5 bases, with 7 bases lying between them. The CDR3 reads CATSDPSNNEQFF. The CDR3 DNA reads as TGTGCCACCAGTGATCCGTCAAACAATGAGCAGTTCTTC.

This clonotype came up a few times. The gene calls are TRBV28 and TRBJ1-1, with D uncertain. The CDR3 has 14 residues. V lost 6 bases and J lost 3, with 14 bases in between. Per the germline V gene, CDR1 is MDHEN and CDR2 is SYDVKM. The CDR3 protein is CASRDEVGYTEAFF. CDR3 DNA: TGTGCCAGCAGAGACGAAGTGGGATACACTGAAGCTTTCTTT.

This clonotype was counted only a few times. The chain recombines TRBV10-3 with TRBJ2-7; 9 bases line up with TRBD1. Germline V gene lookup returns CDR1 ENHRY and CDR2 SYGVKD. The ends lost 4 bases at V and 0 bases at J; junction bases unmatched: 4. The CDR3 consists of 15 residues. This CDR3 is CAISGGQGTSYEQYF. The CDR3 nucleotides read TGTGCCATCAGTGGAGGACAGGGGACCTCCTACGAGCAGTACTTC.

The chain recombines TRBV28 with TRBJ2-1; 8 bases agree with TRBD2. J gave up 2 bases and V 7 bases, and 7 bases lay outside the gene matches. Germline values: CDR1 MDHEN, CDR2 SYDVKM. The CDR3 runs 15 residues. The CDR3 DNA reads as TGTGCCAGCAAGACTAGCGCTTACACCTACAATGAGCAGTTCTTC. It encodes CASKTSAYTYNEQFF.

The J gene is TRBJ2-1, the V gene TRBV4-1, with D possibly matching TRBD2 (5 bases). Trimming shortened V by 2 bases and J by 9 bases, and 11 bases separated the two germline ends. The CDR3 is 13 amino acids. CDR1 and CDR2 (germline): MGHRA, YSYEKL. The CDR3 DNA reads TGCGCCAGCAGCCAAAGGTTAGAGGGTGAGCAGTTCTTC. This gives the protein CASSQRLEGEQFF.

The count of this clonotype is one. Germline and junction disagree at one end, which may indicate a read error. The rearrangement uses TRBV9 and TRBJ2-5; the match to TRBD1 covers 7 bases. CDR3 size: 15 residues. Germline V lookup: CDR1 SGDLS, CDR2 YYNGEE. The CDR3 DNA is TGTGCCAGCAGCGTCTCGTTAACAGGGGAAGAGACCCAGTGCTTC. It translates to CASSVSLTGEETQCF.

This chain uses TRBV7-2 with TRBJ2-7; no firm D call. The CDR3 consists of 17 residues. Germline V lookup: CDR1 SGHTA, CDR2 FQGNSA. With 0 bases removed from V and 2 bases from J, the gap between germline ends came to 17 bases. The CDR3: CASSLAGQYQNPYEQYF. In nucleotides, the CDR3 is TGTGCCAGCAGCTTAGCGGGTCAGTACCAAAATCCCTACGAGCAGTACTTC.

The rearrangement links TRBV5-1 to TRBJ2-4; D remains ambiguous. This CDR3 is 15 amino acids long. V gave up 7 bases and J gave up 1 base, with 15 bases separating them. Germline assignment: CDR1 SGHRS and CDR2 YFSETQ. For the CDR3, the DNA is TGCGCCAGCCGCGAAGACCTCGCTGCCAAAAACATTCAGTACTTC. This translates into CASREDLAAKNIQYF.